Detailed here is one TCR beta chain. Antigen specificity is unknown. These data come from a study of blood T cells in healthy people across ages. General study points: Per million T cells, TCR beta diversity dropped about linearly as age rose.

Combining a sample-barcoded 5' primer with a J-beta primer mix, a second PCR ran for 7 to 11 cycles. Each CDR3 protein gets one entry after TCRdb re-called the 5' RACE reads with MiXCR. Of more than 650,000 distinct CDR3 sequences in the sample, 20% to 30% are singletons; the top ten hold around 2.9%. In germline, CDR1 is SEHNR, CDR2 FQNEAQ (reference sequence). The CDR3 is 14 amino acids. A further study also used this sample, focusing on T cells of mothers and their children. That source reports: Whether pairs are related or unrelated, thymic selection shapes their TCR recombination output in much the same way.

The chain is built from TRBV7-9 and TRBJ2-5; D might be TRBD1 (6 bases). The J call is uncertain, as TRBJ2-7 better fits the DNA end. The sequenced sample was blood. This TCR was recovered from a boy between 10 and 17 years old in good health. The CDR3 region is CASSWVGAAYEQYF. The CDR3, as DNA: TGTGCCAGCAGCTGGGTGGGGGCGGCCTACGAGCAGTACTTC.